This T cell receptor beta chain originates from a study of cytomegalovirus exposure and HLA in healthy donors. Whole-study findings and limits: TCR beta chains associated with HLA were, in a later analysis, more clonally expanded than equally common others. Earlier findings revealed that most TCR beta V segments proved productive either about 90% or about 30% of the time. What a later analysis reportedly showed was that an Asian-associated ancestry cluster had fewer N-insertions than the roughly 700-donor mean. Later analysis associated a missense DCLRE1C variant with TCR beta V- and J-gene trimming.

PCR was performed using 60 Vbeta and 13 Jbeta primers. Measured with immunoSEQ multiplex PCR; TCRdb has only the in-frame clones, and not every one. The repertoire includes approximately 120,000 clones, 80% of them detected once, and 8.9% sits in the top ten. Germline values: CDR1 SGHRS, CDR2 YFSETQ. J was trimmed by 5 bases and V by 4 bases; bases with no gene match: 6. The CDR3 is 15 amino acids. With regard to this clone: Its specificity is unknown.

The sample was PBMCs. This receptor was obtained from a young man in good health and CMV-seropositive. V and J are TRBV5-1 and TRBJ1-6, with 7 bases matching TRBD1. CDR3 nucleotides: TGCGCCAGCAGCGGAAACAGGGGAAATAATTCACCCCTCCACTTT. Translated: CASSGNRGNNSPLHF.